The source of this TCR beta chain is a study of blood T cell repertoires in COVID-19. Study details: Whether acute or convalescent, the COVID-19 samples came from the United States, Italy and Spain. In each case, the material was cDNA or gDNA derived from T cells, B-cell-depleted T cells, or PBMCs.

As processed by the authors: Reference gene primers were amplified, and this amplification served to estimate nucleated cell counts. Here immunoSEQ multiplex PCR was the method, and the copy in TCRdb shows in-frame clones only, minus some. V, J and clone size reflect that table, while D and trimming were determined from the DNA. The table lists around 200,000 clones, roughly 73% of them singletons, with 2.8% in the top ten. The V gene lost 4 bases and the J gene lost 0 bases, with 12 bases spanning the gap. CDR1 is MNHEY and CDR2 is SVGAGI in the germline V gene. The CDR3 extends over 16 amino acids.

Sequenced material: peripheral blood. This chain uses TRBV6-5 with TRBJ1-4; D gene ambiguous. This TCR derives from a woman older than 75 with active or convalescent COVID-19. The CDR3 reads CASSSLRGATNEKLFF. The CDR3 DNA reads TGTGCCAGCAGTTCTCTCCGGGGAGCAACTAATGAAAAACTGTTTTTT.